These 8 T cell receptor beta chains were sequenced from one sample in a study of T cell responses to AZD1222 COVID-19 vaccine. Here immunoSEQ multiplex PCR was the method, and the copy in TCRdb shows in-frame clones only, minus some. The data contain about 130,000 clones, less than 95% of them seen just once; the ten biggest clones take up about 4.1%. This material consisted of peripheral blood, taken on day 0 of MenACWY control vaccination. The receptors originated from an adult in good health.

V and J are TRBV30 and TRBJ1-2; 10 bases map to TRBD1. Germline-derived CDR1 and CDR2 are GTSNPN and SVGIG (reference sequence). V lost 4 bases to trimming and J lost 4 bases; unmatched junction nucleotides: 9. This CDR3 has 15 residues. The CDR3 bases are TGTGCCTGGATACATCCGGGACAGGGGTTCTATGGCTACACCTTC. It is translated as CAWIHPGQGFYGYTF. Full variable domain (rest looked up from reference TRBV30 and TRBJ1-2): SQTIHQWPATLVQPVGSPLSLECTVEGTSNPNLYWYRQAAGRGLQLLFYSVGIGQISSEVPQNLSASRPQDRQFILSSKKLLLSDSGFYLCAWIHPGQGFYGYTFGSGTRLTVV.

Only a few counts were recorded for this clone. The rearrangement uses TRBV19 and TRBJ2-1; D perhaps matches TRBD2 (6 bases). This CDR3 has 14 amino acids. The germline V gene has CDR1 LNHDA and CDR2 SQIVND (reference sequence). The V end was cut by 5 bases, the J end by 4 bases, with 12 bases between. The CDR3 sequence is CASSLGTGYNEQFF. The CDR3 region has the DNA TGTGCCAGTAGTCTCGGGACTGGGTACAATGAGCAGTTCTTC.

The gene calls are TRBV5-1 and TRBJ1-2, with D maybe TRBD1 (5 bases). The germline V gene has CDR1 SGHRS and CDR2 YFSETQ. V gave up 4 bases and J gave up 8 bases, with 15 bases separating them. This CDR3 spans 13 amino acids. The CDR3 loop reads CASSPGERGGYTF. The DNA for the CDR3 is TGCGCCAGCAGCCCGGGGGAGCGAGGCGGCTACACCTTC.

This chain connects TRBV5-1 to TRBJ1-4, with 8 positions matching TRBD1. Germline assignment: CDR1 SGHRS and CDR2 YFSETQ. The CDR3 sequence is 13 residues long. V lost 6 bases, J lost 7 bases, and 5 bases stayed unmatched. CDR3 in DNA: TGCGCCAGCACCCAAGACAGGGGTGAAAAACTGTTTTTT. Translating it yields CASTQDRGEKLFF. Full variable domain (missing parts from reference TRBV5-1 and TRBJ1-4): KAGVTQTPRYLIKTRGQQVTLSCSPISGHRSVSWYQQTPGQGLQFLFEYFSETQRNKGNFPGRFSGRQFSNSRSEMNVSTLELGDSALYLCASTQDRGEKLFFGSGTQLSVL.

V and J are TRBV9 and TRBJ2-7; tentative D call: TRBD2 (5 bases). Germline V gene data show CDR1 as SGDLS and CDR2 as YYNGEE. This CDR3 has 14 amino acids. Between the trimmed V and J ends, which lost 0 bases and 4 bases, there was a span of 11 bases. The CDR3 reads CASSVGWGDYEQYF. CDR3 sequence (DNA): TGTGCCAGCAGCGTAGGGTGGGGAGATTACGAGCAGTACTTC.

This chain uses TRBV5-1 with TRBJ2-5; the D gene could be TRBD1 or TRBD2 (5 bases each). CDR1 SGHRS and CDR2 YFSETQ come from the germline V gene. This CDR3 contains 14 residues. With 4 bases removed from V and 5 bases from J, the gap between germline ends came to 15 bases. The CDR3 reads CASSNRRAGETQYF. The CDR3, as DNA: TGCGCCAGCAGCAACAGGCGGGCCGGGGAGACCCAGTACTTC.

The chain uses TRBV5-1 and TRBJ2-1; a weak D match, TRBD2 (6 bases). V was shortened by 4 bases and J by 2 bases, with 13 bases between the two germline ends. Germline V gene sequence: CDR1 SGHRS, CDR2 YFSETQ. The CDR3 runs to 15 residues. The CDR3 bases are TGCGCCAGCAGCCTGGGGGAGGTAACCTACAATGAGCAGTTCTTC. Translating gives CASSLGEVTYNEQFF.

V usage is TRBV4-2 and J usage is TRBJ2-5; D gene uncertain. The V end was cut by 0 bases, the J end by 12 bases, with 11 bases between. The CDR3 length is 12 residues. The germline gives CDR1 LGHNA, CDR2 YNFKEQ. The chain's CDR3 is CASSQEDRVEYF. The CDR3 DNA reads as TGTGCCAGCAGCCAAGAGGACCGGGTTGAGTACTTC.